This T cell receptor beta chain is drawn from a study of identical twins. V lost 3 bases, J lost 11 bases, and 18 bases lay in between. The V gene's germline CDR1 is SNHLY and CDR2 FYNNEI. The CDR3 loop spans 14 amino acids. TCRdb called the 5' RACE reads again in MiXCR, with one record for every CDR3 protein. The sample lists 130,000 to 150,000 distinct CDR3 sequences, under 4.5% occurring once. This clonotype was found many times. This sequence originates from a man aged 18 to 30 in good health. The genes are TRBV2 and TRBJ2-3; D perhaps matches TRBD1 (6 bases). Source material: memory T cells sorted from blood. The CDR3 spells CASSDRQGSRRQYF. The CDR3 DNA reads TGTGCCAGCAGTGATCGGCAGGGGTCCAGAAGGCAGTATTTT. Filled out from reference TRBV2 and TRBJ2-3, the complete variable domain reads EPEVTQTPSHQVTQMGQEVILRCVPISNHLYFYWYRQILGQKVEFLVSFYNNEISEKSEIFDDQFSVERPDGSNFTLKIRSTKLEDSAMYFCASSDRQGSRRQYFGPGTRLTVL.